Below, 20 T cell receptor beta chains from the same sample are listed, as sequenced in a study of CD8 T cells in cerebrospinal fluid in Alzheimer's disease. From the 10x single-cell sequencing reads, TCRdb lists one entry per CDR3 protein and no DNA. This repertoire includes about 1,000 distinct CDR3 sequences. Sequencing was done on a sample of cerebrospinal fluid. The receptors derive from a human donor in good health.

Considering frequency, this clonotype is medium-sized. The genes are TRBV6-5 and TRBJ1-1. CDR3 length: 13 residues. The germline CDR1 and CDR2 sequences are MNHEY and SVGAGI. CDR3 protein: CASMTPMNTEAFF.

This clonotype ranks as medium-sized in terms of frequency. V usage is TRBV12-3 or TRBV12-4 and J usage is TRBJ2-5; TCRdb's D call of TRBD1 is untestable without DNA. The CDR3 is 17 residues long. The CDR3 region is CASSFGMGAVYQETQYF.

By frequency, this clonotype is large (0.1 to 1%). The chain couples TRBV7-9 to TRBJ2-1; no DNA is available, so the TRBD1 call from TCRdb remains unchecked. Germline loops: CDR1 SEHNR, CDR2 FQNEAQ (reference sequence). The CDR3 extends over 15 amino acids. Here the CDR3 reads CASNSGRETYNEQFF.

This clonotype shows up as medium-sized by frequency. J is TRBJ2-1 and V is TRBV9; the D gene TCRdb calls, TRBD1, cannot be checked with no DNA. This CDR3 is 16 amino acids long. Germline lookup yields CDR1 SGDLS and CDR2 YYNGEE. The CDR3 loop reads CASSVAGGTYYNEQFF.

Frequency places this clonotype as large (0.1 to 1%). The J gene is TRBJ1-1, the V gene TRBV28. This CDR3 has 12 residues. Germline CDR1 and CDR2: MDHEN and SYDVKM. The CDR3 protein is CASSLVNTEAFF.

By frequency, this clonotype is medium-sized. This chain uses TRBV6-6 with TRBJ2-1; absent DNA, TCRdb's TRBD1 call cannot be checked. Germline values: CDR1 MNHNY, CDR2 SVGAGI (reference sequence). The CDR3 length is 17 residues. The CDR3 reads CASSYPQTGVSYNEQFF.

By frequency, this clonotype registers large (0.1 to 1%). This chain links TRBV7-3 with TRBJ2-7. The V gene's germline CDR1 is SGHTA and CDR2 FQGTGA. The length of the CDR3 is 13 residues. The CDR3 sequence: CASSSVGWGEQYF.

Frequency places this clonotype as medium-sized. This chain joins TRBV5-8 and TRBJ2-3. Germline V CDR1 and CDR2: SGHTS, YDEGEE. The CDR3 contains 15 residues. The CDR3 protein is CASSLGQVQRDTQYF.

By frequency, this clonotype registers large. The chain carries TRBV6-2 or TRBV6-3 and TRBJ2-5. CDR3 length: 12 amino acids. Germline loops: CDR1 MNHEY, CDR2 SVGEGT. The chain's CDR3 is CASSYVGETQYF.

This clonotype registers medium-sized by frequency. V and J are TRBV28 and TRBJ2-3; as DNA is missing, the TRBD1 call by TCRdb cannot be tested. This CDR3 is 16 amino acids long. Germline CDR1 MDHEN, CDR2 SYDVKM. The CDR3 is CASSRRERASTDTQYF. Full variable domain (missing parts from reference TRBV28 and TRBJ2-3): DVKVTQSSRYLVKRTGEKVFLECVQDMDHENMFWYRQDPGLGLRLIYFSYDVKMKEKGDIPEGYSVSREKKERFSLILESASTNQTSMYLCASSRRERASTDTQYFGPGTRLTVL.

Frequency places this clonotype as medium-sized. J is TRBJ2-3 and V is TRBV6-2 or TRBV6-3; the TRBD1 assignment by TCRdb is unverifiable without DNA. Germline V gene data show CDR1 as MNHEY and CDR2 as SVGEGT. CDR3 length equals 14 residues. CDR3 loop: CASSWNTGGGTQYF.

By frequency, this clonotype is medium-sized (0.01 to 0.1%). This chain joins TRBV5-1 and TRBJ2-2; with no DNA, the TCRdb D assignment of TRBD1 cannot be verified. The CDR3 has 18 amino acids. CDR1 is SGHRS, CDR2 YFSETQ, per germline. Here the CDR3 reads CASSTFGTGLGNTGELFF. The whole variable domain, filled in from reference TRBV5-1 and TRBJ2-2, reads KAGVTQTPRYLIKTRGQQVTLSCSPISGHRSVSWYQQTPGQGLQFLFEYFSETQRNKGNFPGRFSGRQFSNSRSEMNVSTLELGDSALYLCASSTFGTGLGNTGELFFGEGSRLTVL.

Frequency places this clonotype as medium-sized (0.01 to 0.1%). J is TRBJ1-4 and V is TRBV11-2. This CDR3 region has 14 residues. Germline V gene lookup returns CDR1 SGHAT and CDR2 FQNNGV. This CDR3 reads CASSSSITHEKLFF.

The chain is built from TRBV5-6 and TRBJ2-6; TCRdb's D call, TRBD1, is unchecked because there is no DNA. Germline-derived CDR1 and CDR2 are SGHDT and YYEEEE. The CDR3 loop spans 16 amino acids. CDR3 residues: CASSFDRGPGANVLTF.

This clonotype counts as large by frequency. J is TRBJ2-2 and V is TRBV7-2; TCRdb gives TRBD2 as the D gene, but with no DNA this cannot be confirmed. The CDR3 spans 15 residues. Germline V gene lookup returns CDR1 SGHTA and CDR2 FQGNSA. Here the CDR3 reads CASSPKRGNTGELFF.

This clonotype is medium-sized by frequency. The chain uses TRBV6-2 or TRBV6-3 and TRBJ2-1; TCRdb's assignment of TRBD1 cannot be checked, as there is no DNA. Germline CDR1 is MNHEY and CDR2 is SVGEGT. The CDR3 is made up of 14 amino acids. The CDR3 sequence: CASTSLTGDNEQFF.

This clonotype is classed as large by frequency. The chain combines TRBV20-1 with TRBJ2-7; TCRdb indicates TRBD1, and absent DNA this call remains unverified. Germline CDR1 DFQATT, CDR2 SNEGSKA (reference sequence). This CDR3 contains 12 residues. The CDR3 here is CSASDRVREQYF.

Considering frequency, this clonotype is large. The V gene is TRBV28, the J gene TRBJ2-2; as DNA is missing, the TRBD1 call by TCRdb cannot be tested. The CDR3 extends over 16 amino acids. Germline lookup yields CDR1 MDHEN and CDR2 SYDVKM. CDR3 sequence: CASSFGGHLNTGELFF.

This clonotype shows up as medium-sized by frequency. This rearrangement joins TRBV5-4 to TRBJ2-7. The CDR3 spans 14 residues. The germline gives CDR1 SGHNT, CDR2 YYREEE (reference sequence). CDR3: CASSLFLGSYEQYF.

This clonotype counts as large (0.1 to 1%) by frequency. The chain has TRBV28 and TRBJ2-3; the TCRdb call, TRBD2, lacks DNA for checking. The CDR3 runs 15 residues. Germline V gives CDR1 MDHEN, CDR2 SYDVKM. The CDR3 protein is CASVPPDGPSDTQYF.